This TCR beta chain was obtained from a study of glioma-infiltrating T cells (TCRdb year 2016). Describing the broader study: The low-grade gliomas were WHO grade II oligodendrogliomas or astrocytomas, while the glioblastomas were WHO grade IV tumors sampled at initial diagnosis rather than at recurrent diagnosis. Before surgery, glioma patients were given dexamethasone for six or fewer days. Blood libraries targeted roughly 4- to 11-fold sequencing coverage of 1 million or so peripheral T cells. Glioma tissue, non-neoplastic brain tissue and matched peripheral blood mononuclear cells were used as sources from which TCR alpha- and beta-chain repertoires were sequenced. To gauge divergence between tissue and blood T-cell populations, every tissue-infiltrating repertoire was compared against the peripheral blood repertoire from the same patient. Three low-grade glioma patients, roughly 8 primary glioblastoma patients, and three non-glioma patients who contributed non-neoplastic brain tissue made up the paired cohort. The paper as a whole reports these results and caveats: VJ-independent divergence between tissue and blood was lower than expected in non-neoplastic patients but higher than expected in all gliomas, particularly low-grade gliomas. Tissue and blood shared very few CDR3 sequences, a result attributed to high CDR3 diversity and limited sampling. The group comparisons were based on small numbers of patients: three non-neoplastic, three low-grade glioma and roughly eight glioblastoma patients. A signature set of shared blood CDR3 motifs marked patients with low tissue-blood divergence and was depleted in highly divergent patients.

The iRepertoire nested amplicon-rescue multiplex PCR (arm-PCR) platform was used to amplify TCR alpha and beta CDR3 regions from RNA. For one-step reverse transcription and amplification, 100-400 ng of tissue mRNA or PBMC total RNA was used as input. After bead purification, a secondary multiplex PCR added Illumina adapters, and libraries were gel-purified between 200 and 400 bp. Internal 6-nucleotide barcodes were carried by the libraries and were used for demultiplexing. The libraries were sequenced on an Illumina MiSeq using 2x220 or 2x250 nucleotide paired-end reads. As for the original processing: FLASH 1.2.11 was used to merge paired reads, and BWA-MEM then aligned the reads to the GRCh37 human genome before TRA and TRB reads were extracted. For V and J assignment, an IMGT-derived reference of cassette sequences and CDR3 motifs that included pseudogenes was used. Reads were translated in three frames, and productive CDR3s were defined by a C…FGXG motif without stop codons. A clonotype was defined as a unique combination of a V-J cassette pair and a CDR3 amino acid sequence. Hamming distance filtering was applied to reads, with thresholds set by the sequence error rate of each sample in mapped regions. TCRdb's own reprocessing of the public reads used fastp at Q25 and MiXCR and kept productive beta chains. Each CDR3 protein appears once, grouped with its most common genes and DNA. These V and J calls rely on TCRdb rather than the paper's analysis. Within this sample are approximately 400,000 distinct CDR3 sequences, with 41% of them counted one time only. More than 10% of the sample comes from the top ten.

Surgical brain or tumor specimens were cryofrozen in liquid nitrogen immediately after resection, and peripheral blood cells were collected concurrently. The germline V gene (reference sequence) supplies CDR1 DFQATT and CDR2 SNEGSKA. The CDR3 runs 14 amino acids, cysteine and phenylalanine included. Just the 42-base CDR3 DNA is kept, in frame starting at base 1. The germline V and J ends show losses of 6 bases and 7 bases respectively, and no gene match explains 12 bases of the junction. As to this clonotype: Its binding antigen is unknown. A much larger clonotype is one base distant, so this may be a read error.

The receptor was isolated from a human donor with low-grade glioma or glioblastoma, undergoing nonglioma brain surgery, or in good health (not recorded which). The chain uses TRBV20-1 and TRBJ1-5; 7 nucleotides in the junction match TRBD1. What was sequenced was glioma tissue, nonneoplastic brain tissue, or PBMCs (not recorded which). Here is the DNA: TGCAGTGCCACCGGACAGGAAGATCACCAGCCCCAGCATTTT. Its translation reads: CSATGQEDHQPQHF.